This note documents a single T cell receptor (beta chain) sequence. Its target is not known. The data derive from a study of cytomegalovirus exposure and HLA in healthy donors. Findings and caveats of the study: For TCR beta chains, V- and J-gene trimming was later linked to a missense DCLRE1C variant. Rare TCR sequences dominated, though some public TCRs recurred in many donors.

Vbeta (60) and Jbeta (13) primers were used in the PCR. The table came from immunoSEQ multiplex PCR; TCRdb's copy has only in-frame clones and leaves some out. The table lists tens of thousands of clones. Unrecorded immune exposures were likely, despite nominal health at sampling. The CDR3 is made up of 14 amino acids. Trimming removed 5 bases from V and 3 bases from J, with 11 bases in between. Germline V gene sequence: CDR1 LNHDA, CDR2 SQIVND (reference sequence). Source material: PBMCs. This clonotype was obtained from a woman aged 55-70 years in good health and CMV-seronegative. The chain uses TRBV19 and TRBJ2-1, with TRBD2 as a possible D gene (6 bases). The CDR3 coding sequence is TGTGCCAGTAGTGGAGGGCGAGGCTACAATGAGCAGTTCTTC. This translates into CASSGGRGYNEQFF.